The rows below give T cell receptor beta chains drawn from one sample of a study of T-cell memory formation after mild COVID-19. From the 5' RACE reads, TCRdb called clonotypes with MiXCR, one entry per CDR3 protein. The sample lists under 110,000 distinct CDR3 sequences, 15% to 20% occurring once. Input material: PBMCs or a T cell subset sorted from them (not recorded which). The receptors were gathered from an adult woman who had mild COVID-19 (a few samples of this study predate the infection). Cell type and time point are not known. Both conserved end residues are trimmed from each CDR3. Fields, in order: J gene, V gene, CDR3 protein.

>TRBJ2-1|TRBV11-2
ASSEKTGSYNEQF
>TRBJ2-7|TRBV3-1
ASSQDIDPGGYEQY
>TRBJ2-1|TRBV12-3/TRBV12-4
ASSHPSGGARNEQF
>TRBJ2-7|TRBV11-2
ASSPRGPGLAGVHEQY
>TRBJ1-1|TRBV18
ASSPGNPEAF
>TRBJ2-1|TRBV5-6
ASSLGPGGLRNEQF
>TRBJ1-2|TRBV5-1
ASSFQDSRSYGYT
>TRBJ2-3|TRBV25-1
ASSPYTGVGSTDTQY
>TRBJ2-7|TRBV20-1
SVLPAEGPYEQY
>TRBJ2-7|TRBV15
ATRDISSEQY
>TRBJ1-1|TRBV20-1
SVKGTADTEAF
>TRBJ2-5|TRBV21-1
ASSKFRDRETQY
>TRBJ2-7|TRBV10-3
AISDPGTGEEQY
>TRBJ2-5|TRBV20-1
STTFRLETFQETQY
>TRBJ2-7|TRBV13
ASSLGTGGSEQY
>TRBJ2-1|TRBV4-3
ASSRRTDWLI
>TRBJ2-7|TRBV27
ASSLSFTYEQY
>TRBJ2-1|TRBV24-1
ATSALGGNEQF
>TRBJ1-1|TRBV11-2
ASIEGRGGLFGTEAF
>TRBJ1-2|TRBV4-1
ASSKKYEGVGYT
>TRBJ2-7|TRBV24-1
ATSGLFLRTTHEQY
>TRBJ2-5|TRBV20-1
SARAEQVHAETQY
>TRBJ1-1|TRBV11-2
ASSPTSGQGPEAF
>TRBJ2-1|TRBV7-3
ASSFGAGVWNEQF
>TRBJ2-7|TRBV29-1
SVDGAGGTYEQY
>TRBJ2-7|TRBV5-1
ASSLVQEDEQY
>TRBJ2-1|TRBV5-1
ASSPGTSGSGSYNEQF
>TRBJ1-1|TRBV6-6
ASSWVEGIEAF
>TRBJ2-1|TRBV6-5
ASSHSHEQF
>TRBJ2-3|TRBV4-1
ASSQFETTDTQY
>TRBJ2-1|TRBV2
ASTDGTSRTRDEQF
>TRBJ2-5|TRBV7-9
ASSSGGGWETQY
>TRBJ1-6|TRBV4-1
ASSRGQGLPLH
>TRBJ1-5|TRBV9
ASSVEGLSNQPQH
>TRBJ1-5|TRBV20-1
SANREPPYSNQPQH
>TRBJ2-2|TRBV10-2
ASSFLQGGTGELF
>TRBJ2-2|TRBV5-1
ASSPPLREPGELF
>TRBJ2-7|TRBV5-1
ASSAAGTGHYEQY
>TRBJ1-4|TRBV6-5
ASSFDIQGANEKLF
>TRBJ1-2|TRBV12-3/TRBV12-4
ATSQGLSNYGYT
>TRBJ2-7|TRBV7-9
ASTEGTSYEQY
>TRBJ2-7|TRBV7-6
ASSLGAGGAYEQY